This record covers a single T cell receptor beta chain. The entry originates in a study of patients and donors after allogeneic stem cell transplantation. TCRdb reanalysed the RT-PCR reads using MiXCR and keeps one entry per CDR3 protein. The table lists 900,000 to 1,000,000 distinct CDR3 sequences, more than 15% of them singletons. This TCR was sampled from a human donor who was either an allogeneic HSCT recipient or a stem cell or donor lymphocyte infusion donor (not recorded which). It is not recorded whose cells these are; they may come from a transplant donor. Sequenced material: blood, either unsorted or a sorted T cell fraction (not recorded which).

CDR3 region: CASSLREAGYDSPLHF. In DNA, the CDR3 is TGCGCCAGCAGCTTAAGAGAGGCAGGGTACGATTCACCCCTCCACTTT. The chain couples TRBV5-1 to TRBJ1-6; D possibly corresponds to TRBD1 (5 bases). The CDR3 runs 16 residues. Trimming removed 2 bases at V and 8 bases at J, with 17 bases between. From germline, CDR1 is SGHRS and CDR2 YFSETQ.